This T cell receptor (beta chain) was profiled in a study of blood T cell repertoires in COVID-19 (TCRdb year 2020). Regarding the complete study: Collaborator samples came from the United States, Italy and Spain and covered acute and convalescent phases of COVID-19. The material from the prospective study consisted of cDNA or gDNA derived from T cells, B-cell-depleted T cells, or PBMCs. Subjects who had been exposed to COVID-19, were actively infected with it, or had recovered from it provided the deeply sampled blood TCRbeta repertoires that made up the dataset. The repertoires were released in a freely available public database meant as a resource for research on the immune response to SARS-CoV-2. Samples came from the ongoing ImmuneRACE study (first 160 participants) plus 1,254 subjects from 6 global collaborators. Sample metadata almost always included a de-identified subject ID, COVID-19 status, age in years and sex. Where available, HLA class I and class II types were obtained from metadata supplied by the sample provider rather than from assay-based typing. Points the paper makes about the study in general: How much clinical and demographic metadata was included differed by source and by participant, and the metadata was provided uncurated.

About this clone: Which antigen it targets is not known. No per-base quality is available; no much larger clone lies one base away.

A second Seattle source provided samples from volunteer blood donors who had recovered from COVID-19. The collaborating institutions used their own protocols to collect whole blood in K2EDTA tubes. Collaborator samples were shipped for TCRbeta analysis as frozen whole blood, isolated PBMCs, or DNA extracted from either sample type. The immunoSEQ Assay, a bias-controlled multiplex PCR, was used to amplify TCRbeta CDR3 regions from genomic DNA. The paper's data handling went like this. Nucleated cell counts per sample were estimated from amplification of reference gene primers within the assay. To quantify the absolute abundance of each unique TCRbeta CDR3 rearrangement, sequence reads were collapsed and filtered. Productive Simpson clonality was computed per sample as the square root of Simpson's diversity index over productive rearrangements. The immuneACCESS repertoire file appears here via TCRdb, limited to in-frame rearrangements. These files lack a portion of the clones; in checked studies, under half of the deficit traces to unresolved V genes, and the cause of the others is not known. V and J calls plus clone size are reproduced from that table; the DNA served to infer D and trimming. Within this sample are 250,000 to 300,000 clones, with 87% of them counted one time only. More than 1.3% of the sample rests with the top ten.

The sequence was collected from a woman in her thirties or forties who had recovered from COVID-19. Sequencing was carried out using peripheral blood.

This receptor carries the CDR3 CASSYTGRNTEAFF. At the DNA level, the sequence is TGTGCCAGCAGTTACACAGGGAGGAACACTGAAGCTTTCTTT. The chain uses TRBV6-5 and TRBJ1-1, with a tentative D gene TRBD1 over 6 matching bases. From the germline V gene, CDR1 is MNHEY and CDR2 is SVGAGI. Trimming takes 2 bases from V and 1 base from J, and the germline ends sit 8 bases apart. The CDR3 runs 14 amino acids, cysteine and phenylalanine included. The retained sequence is limited to the CDR3, 42 bases, with the frame set at the first base.